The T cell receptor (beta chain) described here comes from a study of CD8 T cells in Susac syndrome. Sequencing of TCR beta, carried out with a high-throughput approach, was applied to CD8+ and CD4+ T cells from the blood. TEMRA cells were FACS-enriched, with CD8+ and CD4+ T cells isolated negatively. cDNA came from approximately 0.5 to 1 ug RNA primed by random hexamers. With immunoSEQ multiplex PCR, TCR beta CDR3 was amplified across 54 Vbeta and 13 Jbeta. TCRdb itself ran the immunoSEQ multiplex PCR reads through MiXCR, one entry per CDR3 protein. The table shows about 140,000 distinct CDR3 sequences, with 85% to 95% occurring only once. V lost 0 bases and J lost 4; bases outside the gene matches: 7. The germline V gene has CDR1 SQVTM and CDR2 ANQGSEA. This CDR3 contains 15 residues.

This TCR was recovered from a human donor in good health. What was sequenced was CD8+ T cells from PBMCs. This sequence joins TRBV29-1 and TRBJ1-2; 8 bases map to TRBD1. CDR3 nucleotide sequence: TGCAGCGTTGAAGATGGACAGGGACTCCTCTATGGCTACACCTTC. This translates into CSVEDGQGLLYGYTF.